This T cell receptor (beta chain) was retrieved from a study of CD4 T cells in relation to SARS-CoV-2 and coronaviruses. Study-wide background: Crossreactive spike epitopes shared across donors were mapped to their HLA restriction.

Remarks on this clone: Its matching antigen is unknown.

Profiling relied on immunoSEQ multiplex PCR, and the TCRdb table lists in-frame clones only, not all of them. The data contain more than 15,000 clones, roughly 81% of them singletons. Study findings and constraints: Each donor contributed either pre-pandemic or post-infection samples, not both.

CD4+ T cells from unexposed donors were obtained before the COVID-19 pandemic (2011-2018). The cells were cultured for about 10 days before CD4+ T cells were isolated. As cell numbers allowed, unexposed-donor CD4+ T cells faced SARS-CoV-2 S/N and four cold-coronavirus spikes. Per the germline V gene, CDR1 is KGHSY and CDR2 is FQNENV. The CDR3 sequence is 16 residues long. With V trimmed by 7 bases and J by 1 base, 12 bases remained unmatched. This clonotype was sampled from a human donor in good health. This chain links TRBV16 with TRBJ1-2; 7 bases are a match to TRBD1. The sequenced sample consisted of CD4+ T cells from PBMCs, cultured in vitro. In nucleotides, the CDR3 is TGTGCCAGCACCGCGCCCGGCAGGGGGATTAACTATGGCTACACCTTC. Translating gives CASTAPGRGINYGYTF.